The 19 T cell receptor beta chains in this list originate from one sample, sequenced in a study of blood T cell repertoires in COVID-19. Clones were read by immunoSEQ multiplex PCR, and TCRdb kept only the in-frame ones, dropping some. Among around 330,000 clones listed, approximately 90% were seen once. Sequencing input: peripheral blood. The receptors originated from a woman aged 45 to 65 with active or convalescent COVID-19.

In nucleotides, the CDR3 is TGTGCCATCAGGACCGGACAGGGTGGGAGCACAGATACGCAGTATTTT. Encoded protein: CAIRTGQGGSTDTQYF. The rearrangement links TRBV10-3 to TRBJ2-3; the match to TRBD1 covers 8 bases. V shed 6 bases, J shed 0 bases, and the junction held 8 bases outside the gene matches. This CDR3 has 16 residues. Per germline, CDR1 ENHRY and CDR2 SYGVKD.

This sequence joins TRBV14 and TRBJ1-6; weak D call: TRBD1 (5 bases). V shed 0 bases and J shed 2 bases, with 8 bases lying between them. Germline V CDR1 and CDR2: SGHDN, FVKESK. The CDR3 is 16 amino acids. The CDR3 loop reads CASSQDPQAYNSPLHF. CDR3 nucleotide sequence: TGTGCCAGCAGCCAAGATCCACAGGCCTATAATTCACCCCTCCACTTT.

The chain joins TRBV28 to TRBJ1-3; TRBD1 is a possible D gene (6 bases). The CDR3 extends over 14 amino acids. Looked up from germline, CDR1 is MDHEN and CDR2 is SYDVKM. V was cut by 4 bases and J by 2 bases, with 9 bases left in between. Here the CDR3 DNA reads TGTGCCAGCAGTTCGGGACAAGCTGGAAACACCATATATTTT. It yields the protein CASSSGQAGNTIYF.

V and J are TRBV7-9 and TRBJ1-1, with D unresolved. This CDR3 region has 14 residues. Germline lookup yields CDR1 SEHNR and CDR2 FQNEAQ (reference sequence). V lost 0 bases to trimming and J lost 4 bases, with 9 bases between them. CDR3 nucleotides: TGTGCCAGCAGCTTAGCGATTAGCAGCACTGAAGCTTTCTTT. Translating gives CASSLAISSTEAFF.

The chain carries TRBV10-3 and TRBJ2-7; a weak D match, TRBD2 (6 bases). CDR1 is ENHRY and CDR2 is SYGVKD in the germline V gene. Trimming pared 0 bases from V and 2 bases from J, leaving 11 bases between. The CDR3 spans 15 residues. CDR3 residues: CAISESTEGTYEQYF. The CDR3 bases are TGTGCCATCAGTGAGTCGACGGAGGGAACCTACGAGCAGTACTTC.

This rearrangement joins TRBV7-2 to TRBJ2-5; TRBD2 matches at 8 bases. Per the germline V gene, CDR1 is SGHTA and CDR2 is FQGNSA. The V and J ends lost 5 bases and 1 base, in that order; junction bases with no gene match: 6. The CDR3 sequence is 15 residues long. The CDR3 protein is CASSHRTSSQETQYF. The DNA for the CDR3 is TGTGCCAGCAGCCACCGGACTAGCAGCCAAGAGACCCAGTACTTC. Using reference TRBV7-2 and TRBJ2-5 for the parts outside the CDR3, the full variable domain is GAGVSQSPSNKVTEKGKDVELRCDPISGHTALYWYRQSLGQGLEFLIYFQGNSAPDKSGLPSDRFSAERTGGSVSTLTIQRTQQEDSAVYLCASSHRTSSQETQYFGPGTRLLVL.

The chain uses TRBV27 and TRBJ2-1, with TRBD2 as a possible D gene (5 bases). V gave up 3 bases and J gave up 10 bases, with 13 bases separating them. CDR3 length: 13 amino acids. The germline gives CDR1 MNHEY, CDR2 SMNVEV (reference sequence). The CDR3 loop is CASSLGPRVEQFF. The CDR3 bases are TGTGCCAGCAGTTTGGGTCCGCGGGTGGAGCAGTTCTTC.

The chain recombines TRBV18 with TRBJ1-1; D might be TRBD1 (6 bases). Trimming stripped 6 bases from V and 0 bases from J, with 11 bases between. The CDR3 sequence is 14 residues long. CDR1 and CDR2 (germline): KGHSH, LQKENI. CDR3 amino acids: CASSGGAMNTEAFF. The CDR3 DNA sequence: TGTGCCAGCTCGGGGGGGGCAATGAACACTGAAGCTTTCTTT.

The gene calls are TRBV7-6 and TRBJ1-5, with a weak D call TRBD1 (5 bases). Trimming removed 0 bases at V and 5 bases at J, with 11 bases between. The CDR3 length is 15 residues. In germline, CDR1 is SGHVS, CDR2 FNYEAQ. The CDR3 bases are TGTGCCAGCAGCTTAGCGGGGGGAGCGGATCAGCCCCAGCATTTT. Its protein is CASSLAGGADQPQHF.

Here the CDR3 DNA reads TGTGCCAGTAGTATGAACGGACAGGGCTATGGCTACACCTTC. Its translation is CASSMNGQGYGYTF. The rearrangement links TRBV19 to TRBJ1-2, with TRBD1 matching over 8 bases. With V trimmed by 3 bases and J by 4 bases, 4 bases remained unmatched. Germline V gives CDR1 LNHDA, CDR2 SQIVND (reference sequence). The CDR3 contains 14 residues. Based on the CDR3 plus reference TRBV19 and TRBJ1-2, the full variable domain is DGGITQSPKYLFRKEGQNVTLSCEQNLNHDAMYWYRQDPGQGLRLIYYSQIVNDFQKGDIAEGYSVSREKKESFPLTVTSAQKNPTAFYLCASSMNGQGYGYTFGSGTRLTVV.

The gene calls are TRBV7-2 and TRBJ2-7; TRBD1 is a possible D gene (6 bases). V lost 2 bases, J lost 1 base, and 12 bases lay in between. The V gene's germline CDR1 is SGHTA and CDR2 FQGNSA. The CDR3 runs 15 residues. The CDR3 here is CASSLFRGESYEQYF. In DNA form, the CDR3 reads TGTGCCAGCAGCTTATTCAGGGGCGAGTCCTACGAGCAGTACTTC.

The chain has TRBV20-1 and TRBJ1-2, with D unclear. This CDR3 comprises 10 residues. The germline gives CDR1 DFQATT, CDR2 SNEGSKA (reference sequence). The chain's CDR3 is CTASPSGYTF. For the CDR3, the DNA is TGCACCGCTAGTCCCTCTGGCTACACCTTC.

The rearrangement links TRBV24-1 to TRBJ1-2, with 9 bases identical to TRBD1. Germline V gives CDR1 KGHDR, CDR2 SFDVKD. The CDR3 consists of 15 residues. J lost 6 bases, V lost 4 bases, and 8 bases had no gene match. CDR3 nucleotide sequence: TGTGCCACCAGTGAAGGGACAGGGACCATCGATGGCTACACCTTC. Amino acid sequence: CATSEGTGTIDGYTF.

The V and J genes are TRBV14 and TRBJ1-2; possible D gene TRBD1, 6 bases. The CDR3 covers 15 residues. The germline V gene encodes CDR1 SGHDN and CDR2 FVKESK. The germline V and J ends were trimmed by 0 bases and 8 bases, with 16 bases remaining between them. CDR3 residues: CASSQDPYRVLGYTF. In DNA, the CDR3 is TGTGCCAGCAGCCAAGATCCATACAGGGTTTTAGGCTACACCTTC. The full variable domain, in which reference TRBV14 and TRBJ1-2 provide the parts outside the CDR3, is EAGVTQFPSHSVIEKGQTVTLRCDPISGHDNLYWYRRVMGKEIKFLLHFVKESKQDESGMPNNRFLAERTGGTYSTLKVQPAELEDSGVYFCASSQDPYRVLGYTFGSGTRLTVV.

This clone was recorded once. This chain joins TRBV18 and TRBJ1-5; D remains ambiguous. Germline CDR1 is KGHSH and CDR2 is LQKENI. Deletions cut 1 base from V and 5 bases from J, with 6 bases between. CDR3 length equals 13 residues. In nucleotides, the CDR3 is TGTGCCAGCTCACCACGGGCCGATCAGCCCCAGCATTTT. Translation gives CASSPRADQPQHF.

This clone appeared a few times. The chain has TRBV2 and TRBJ1-5; a weak D match, TRBD1 (6 bases). Per germline, CDR1 SNHLY and CDR2 FYNNEI. Trimming took 6 bases from V and 4 from J, leaving 13 bases between them. This CDR3 region has 14 residues. CDR3 protein: CASRDSVGNQPQHF. CDR3 DNA: TGTGCCAGCAGGGACAGCGTGGGGAATCAGCCCCAGCATTTT.

This clone was seen once. The chain joins TRBV27 to TRBJ1-2; the match to TRBD1 covers 12 bases. CDR1 is MNHEY and CDR2 is SMNVEV in the germline V gene (reference sequence). The V segment lost 6 bases and the J segment 7 bases; nucleotides outside the gene matches: 9. The CDR3 covers 15 residues. The CDR3 DNA is TGTGCCAGCAGAACAATGGGACAGGGGGCTGGTGGCTACACCTTC. Amino acids: CASRTMGQGAGGYTF.

This sequence joins TRBV10-1 and TRBJ2-1, with D perhaps matching TRBD1 (5 bases). The V end was cut by 7 bases, the J end by 8 bases, with 12 bases between. CDR1 is WNHNN, CDR2 SYGVQD, per germline (reference sequence). The CDR3 runs 12 residues. The CDR3 DNA reads TGCGCCAGCATAAACGTAGGGGATGAGCAGTTCTTC. Translation gives CASINVGDEQFF.

The chain carries TRBV19 and TRBJ1-1, with D unclear. The germline CDR1 and CDR2 sequences are LNHDA and SQIVND (reference sequence). This CDR3 region has 14 residues. V lost 5 bases, J lost 1 base, and 11 bases lay in between. The CDR3, as DNA: TGTGCCAGTAGTTCCCTATTTAGGAACACTGAAGCTTTCTTT. Translation gives CASSSLFRNTEAFF.